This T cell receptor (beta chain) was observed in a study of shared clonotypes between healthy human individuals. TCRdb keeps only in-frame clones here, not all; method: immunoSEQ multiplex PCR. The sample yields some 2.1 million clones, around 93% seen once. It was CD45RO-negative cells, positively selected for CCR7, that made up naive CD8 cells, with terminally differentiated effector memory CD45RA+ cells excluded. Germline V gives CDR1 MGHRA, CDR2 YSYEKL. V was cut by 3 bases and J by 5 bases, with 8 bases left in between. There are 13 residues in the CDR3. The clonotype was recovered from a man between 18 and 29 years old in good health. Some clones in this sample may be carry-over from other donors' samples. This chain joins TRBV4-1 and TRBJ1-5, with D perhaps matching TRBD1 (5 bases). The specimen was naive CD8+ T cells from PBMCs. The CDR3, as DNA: TGCGCCAGCAGCCAGCGGGGGTATCAGCCCCAGCATTTT. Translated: CASSQRGYQPQHF.